The rows below give T cell receptor beta chains drawn from one sample of a study of T cells in localized non-small cell lung cancer. Using immunoSEQ multiplex PCR, the repertoire was profiled, and TCRdb retains in-frame clones only, with some absent. The data show 86,000 or so clones, roughly 86% seen once. Sequenced material: peripheral blood, taken before any cancer treatment. Receptor source: a man aged 35-69 years with stage I lung adenocarcinoma. CDR3s include the opening cysteine and the closing phenylalanine or tryptophan. The D gene is left open where the match is weak.

CDR3: CASSPPLAESGPKGDTQYF
DNA: TGTGCCAGCAGCCCCCCCCTGGCCGAATCGGGACCCAAAGGGGATACGCAGTATTTT
D: .
V: TRBV9
J: TRBJ2-3

CDR3: CASSQTGLSNQPQHF
DNA: TGTGCCAGTAGTCAGACTGGGCTTAGCAATCAGCCCCAGCATTTT
D: .
V: TRBV19
J: TRBJ1-5

CDR3: CASRPGASGSGELFF
DNA: TGTGCCAGCAGACCCGGGGCTAGCGGGAGCGGGGAGCTGTTTTTT
D: TRBD2
V: TRBV25-1
J: TRBJ2-2

CDR3: CASSYSWQAETQYF
DNA: TGTGCCAGCAGTTACTCGTGGCAGGCGGAGACCCAGTACTTC
D: .
V: TRBV6-6
J: TRBJ2-5

CDR3: CASSLSQPGQEGAQYF
DNA: TGTGCCAGCTCACTTTCCCAACCCGGCCAGGAAGGAGCCCAGTACTTC
D: .
V: TRBV18
J: TRBJ2-5

CDR3: CASSPTGVAQPQHF
DNA: TGTGCCAGCAGCCCGACAGGGGTGGCACAGCCCCAGCATTTT
D: TRBD1
V: TRBV6-5
J: TRBJ1-5

CDR3: CASSLMGPLAGELFF
DNA: TGTGCCAGCAGCTTAATGGGACCCCTCGCCGGGGAGCTGTTTTTT
D: .
V: TRBV7-2
J: TRBJ2-2

CDR3: CASSRGDEQFF
DNA: TGTGCCAGCAGTCGGGGGGATGAGCAGTTCTTC
D: TRBD2
V: TRBV27
J: TRBJ2-1

CDR3: CASSPREPSTDTQYF
DNA: TGTGCCAGCAGTCCGCGGGAACCTAGCACAGATACGCAGTATTTT
D: .
V: TRBV9
J: TRBJ2-3

CDR3: CASGRADSYGYTF
DNA: TGTGCCAGCGGAAGGGCAGACTCCTATGGCTACACCTTC
D: .
V: TRBV19
J: TRBJ1-2

CDR3: CASSSGGSGANVLTF
DNA: TGTGCCAGCTCATCGGGGGGCTCTGGGGCCAACGTCCTGACTTTC
D: TRBD2
V: TRBV18
J: TRBJ2-6

CDR3: CASSLRTYNEQFF
DNA: TGTGCCAGCAGCTTACGCACCTACAATGAGCAGTTCTTC
D: .
V: TRBV7-9
J: TRBJ2-1